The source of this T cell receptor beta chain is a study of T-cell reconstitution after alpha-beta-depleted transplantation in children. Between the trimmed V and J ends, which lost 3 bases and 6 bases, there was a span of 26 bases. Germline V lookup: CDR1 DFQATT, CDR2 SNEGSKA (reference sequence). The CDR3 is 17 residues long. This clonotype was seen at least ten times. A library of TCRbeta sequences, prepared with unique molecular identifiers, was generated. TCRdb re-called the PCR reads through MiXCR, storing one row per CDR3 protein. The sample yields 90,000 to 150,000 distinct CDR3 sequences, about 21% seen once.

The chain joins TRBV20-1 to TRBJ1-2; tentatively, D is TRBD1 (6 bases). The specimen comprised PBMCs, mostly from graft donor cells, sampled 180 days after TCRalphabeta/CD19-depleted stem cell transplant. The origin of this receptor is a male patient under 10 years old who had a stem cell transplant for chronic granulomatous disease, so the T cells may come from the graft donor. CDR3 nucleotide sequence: TGCAGTGCTAGGCGAACCGGGACAAAGTCGAGACACAATGGCTACACCTTC. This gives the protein CSARRTGTKSRHNGYTF.